This T cell receptor (beta chain) was identified during a study of STAT3 mutations in large granular lymphocyte leukemia. About the research overall: Roughly half of the longitudinally sequenced T-LGLL patients carried detectable canonical activating STAT3 mutations.

As concerns this clone: The antigen remains unidentified.

Findings of the study overall: After therapy, about 35% of the 18 patients switched clonotypes, all new clones STAT3 wild type. Every T-cell large granular lymphocyte leukemia patient had at least one immunodominant TCR beta clonotype. Variable sampling intervals and differing treatment regimens complicated linking therapy response to TCR clonal burden changes. In several patients, dominant TCR clone burden exceeded STAT3 mutant burden.

Repertoires were generated with immunoSEQ multiplex PCR, while TCRdb's copy carries only in-frame clones and drops some. Here the sample spans under 20,000 clones, around 92% being singletons. The CDR3 loop spans 15 amino acids. Germline CDR1 is SNHLY and CDR2 is FYNNEI. The V gene lost 5 bases and the J gene lost 0 bases, with 14 bases spanning the gap. What was sequenced was peripheral blood mononuclear cells. This receptor was identified in a man aged 60 to 75 with T-cell large granular lymphocyte leukemia. Some clones in this sample may be carry-over from other donors' samples. The J gene is TRBJ2-7, the V gene TRBV2; D is possibly TRBD1 (5 bases). The CDR3, as DNA: TGTGCCAGCAGTTTGACAGCTCTCCTCTCCTACGAGCAGTACTTC. It is translated as CASSLTALLSYEQYF.